Following are 10 T cell receptor beta chains from one sample sequenced in a study of blood T cells in healthy people across ages. Next came a second PCR, run for about 7 to 11 cycles, which used a sample-barcoded 5' primer along with a J-beta primer mix. Each CDR3 protein is one row after TCRdb ran MiXCR on the 5' RACE reads. The sample carries roughly 800,000 distinct CDR3 sequences, 58% recorded once. Material: blood. These receptor sequences come from a man younger than 40 in good health.

The chain joins TRBV5-1 to TRBJ2-3, with D tentatively TRBD2 (5 bases). V gave up 4 bases and J gave up 2 bases, with 11 bases separating them. Germline-derived CDR1 and CDR2 are SGHRS and YFSETQ. The CDR3 sequence is 14 residues long. The CDR3 sequence is CASSPDSLTDTQYF. CDR3 nucleotides: TGCGCCAGCAGCCCGGACTCCCTCACAGATACGCAGTATTTT.

The rearrangement joins TRBV7-2 to TRBJ1-1, with D uncertain. V was trimmed by 2 bases and J by 1 base, leaving 8 bases between them. The CDR3 has 14 amino acids. Germline loops: CDR1 SGHTA, CDR2 FQGNSA. DNA of the CDR3: TGTGCCAGCAGCTTAATAGCGGAGAACACTGAAGCTTTCTTT. Translated, it gives CASSLIAENTEAFF. The full variable domain, its missing parts supplied by reference TRBV7-2 and TRBJ1-1, is GAGVSQSPSNKVTEKGKDVELRCDPISGHTALYWYRQSLGQGLEFLIYFQGNSAPDKSGLPSDRFSAERTGGSVSTLTIQRTQQEDSAVYLCASSLIAENTEAFFGQGTRLTVV.

As concerns this clonotype: Compared with germline, one end of the junction differs, possibly owing to a read error. This chain joins TRBV7-9 and TRBJ2-3; D gene ambiguous. The V gene's germline CDR1 is SEHNR and CDR2 FQNEAQ (reference sequence). The CDR3 consists of 17 residues. CDR3 residues: CASSFLSSDTHTDMQYF. For the CDR3, the DNA is TGTGCCAGCAGCTTCCTTAGTTCCGATACGCACACAGATATGCAGTATTTT.

The table lists this clonotype with a few counts. The chain uses TRBV6-5 and TRBJ1-4; 8 nucleotides match TRBD1. This CDR3 is 16 amino acids long. The ends lost 1 base at V and 3 bases at J; junction bases unmatched: 4. Per the germline V gene, CDR1 is MNHEY and CDR2 is SVGAGI. CDR3 sequence: CASSYWGTGSNEKLFF. CDR3 DNA: TGTGCCAGCAGTTACTGGGGGACAGGCTCTAATGAAAAACTGTTTTTT.

This chain joins TRBV20-1 and TRBJ2-3; 12 bases align to TRBD2. This CDR3 comprises 15 residues. Germline loops: CDR1 DFQATT, CDR2 SNEGSKA (reference sequence). V dropped 5 bases and J dropped 1; count of bases not matched to a gene: 4. For the CDR3, the DNA is TGCAGTGCTCCACTAGCGGGGGGTGGCACAGATACGCAGTATTTT. It encodes CSAPLAGGGTDTQYF.

The chain carries TRBV2 and TRBJ2-1; 11 bases agree with TRBD2. CDR3 size: 13 residues. Trimming at V came to 4 bases and at J to 9 bases, leaving 2 bases not matched to a gene. Germline-derived CDR1 and CDR2 are SNHLY and FYNNEI. CDR3 in amino acids: CASSAGTSGEQFF. CDR3 bases: TGTGCCAGCAGTGCCGGGACTAGCGGTGAGCAGTTCTTC. The variable domain in full, completed from reference TRBV2 and TRBJ2-1, reads EPEVTQTPSHQVTQMGQEVILRCVPISNHLYFYWYRQILGQKVEFLVSFYNNEISEKSEIFDDQFSVERPDGSNFTLKIRSTKLEDSAMYFCASSAGTSGEQFFGPGTRLTVL.

V and J are TRBV30 and TRBJ1-2; tentative D call: TRBD1 (6 bases). Per the germline V gene, CDR1 is GTSNPN and CDR2 is SVGIG (reference sequence). V lost 5 bases and J 5 bases, leaving 12 bases between the germline ends. This CDR3 spans 12 amino acids. CDR3 sequence (DNA): TGTGCCTGGTCCGAGGGGGGGTATGGCTACACCTTC. It is translated as CAWSEGGYGYTF.

In this sample, this clonotype turned up many times. CDR3 residues: CASRLTSGGPQETQYF. The DNA for the CDR3 is TGTGCCAGCAGATTGACTAGCGGGGGGCCGCAAGAGACCCAGTACTTC. This chain joins TRBV12-3 or TRBV12-4 and TRBJ2-5, with 13 bases fitting TRBD2. The CDR3 extends over 16 amino acids. The V gene end was trimmed by 6 bases and the J gene end by 2 bases; junction bases not matched to a gene: 6.

V and J are TRBV7-9 and TRBJ1-2, with TRBD1 matching over 7 bases. This CDR3 is 15 amino acids long. The V segment lost 7 bases and the J segment 1 base; nucleotides outside the gene matches: 9. The germline V gene has CDR1 SEHNR and CDR2 FQNEAQ (reference sequence). The CDR3 loop is CASINWRDSNYGYTF. The CDR3 region has the DNA TGTGCCAGCATCAACTGGCGGGACAGTAACTATGGCTACACCTTC.

This chain connects TRBV5-1 to TRBJ2-1; the match to TRBD2 covers 10 bases. The CDR3 is 14 amino acids. V dropped 4 bases and J dropped 7; count of bases not matched to a gene: 5. Germline loops: CDR1 SGHRS, CDR2 YFSETQ. In DNA, the CDR3 is TGCGCCAGCAGCCCGGGACTAGCGATGAATGAGCAGTTCTTC. Protein: CASSPGLAMNEQFF.